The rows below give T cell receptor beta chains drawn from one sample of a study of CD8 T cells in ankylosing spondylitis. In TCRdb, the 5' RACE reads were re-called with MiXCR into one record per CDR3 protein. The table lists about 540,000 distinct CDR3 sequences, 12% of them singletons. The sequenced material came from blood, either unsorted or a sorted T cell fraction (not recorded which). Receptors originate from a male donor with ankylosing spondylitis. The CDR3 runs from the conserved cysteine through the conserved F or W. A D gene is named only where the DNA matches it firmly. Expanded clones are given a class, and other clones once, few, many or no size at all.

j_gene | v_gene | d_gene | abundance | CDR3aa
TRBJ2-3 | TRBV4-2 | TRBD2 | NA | CASSRPSSGLTDTQYF
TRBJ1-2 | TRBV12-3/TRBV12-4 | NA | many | CASTRAGSYGYTF
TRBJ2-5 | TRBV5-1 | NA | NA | CASSLEARRQETQYF
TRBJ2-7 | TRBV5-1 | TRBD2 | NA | CASSLMFPASGYEQYF
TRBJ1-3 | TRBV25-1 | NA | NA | CASSESRGPGNTIYF
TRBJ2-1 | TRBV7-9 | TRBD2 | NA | CASSFSFGGSNNEQFF
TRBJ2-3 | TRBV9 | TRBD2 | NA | CASSVQRESTDTQYF
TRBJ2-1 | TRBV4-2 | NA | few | CASSQDAPRFVAYNEQFF
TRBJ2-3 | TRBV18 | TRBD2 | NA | CASSPPRGGRHGDTQYF
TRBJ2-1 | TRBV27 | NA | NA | CASSLLLAPYNEQFF
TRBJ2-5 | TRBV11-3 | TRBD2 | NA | CASSKKTSGRSQETQYF
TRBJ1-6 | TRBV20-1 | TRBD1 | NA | CSAGGTGDSPLHF
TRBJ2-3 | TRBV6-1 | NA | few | CASSEDSGLIRWADTQYF
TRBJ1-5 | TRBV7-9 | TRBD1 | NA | CASSPQGAGDQPQHF
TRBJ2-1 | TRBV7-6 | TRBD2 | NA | CASRSSGRASNEQFF
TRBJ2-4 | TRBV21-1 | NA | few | CASSKGGAKNIQYF
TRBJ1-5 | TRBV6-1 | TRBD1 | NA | CASNGGTGHQPQHF
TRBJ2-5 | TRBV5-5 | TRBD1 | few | CASSLGRTGIYQETQYF
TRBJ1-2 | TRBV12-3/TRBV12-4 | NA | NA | CASSWGEAGYGYTF
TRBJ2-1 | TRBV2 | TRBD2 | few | CASSDTAGGQGNEQFF
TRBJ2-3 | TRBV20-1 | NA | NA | CSARNLADTQYF
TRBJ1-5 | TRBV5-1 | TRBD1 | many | CASSLGTASNQPQHF
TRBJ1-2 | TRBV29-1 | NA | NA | CSVVTDGYTF
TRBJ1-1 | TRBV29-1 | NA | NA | CSVEGLRKNTEAFF
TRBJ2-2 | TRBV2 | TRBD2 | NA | CATTGGPTGELFF
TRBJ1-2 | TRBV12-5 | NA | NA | CASGEARGAGGYTF
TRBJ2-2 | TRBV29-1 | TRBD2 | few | CSGQGTSGILDTGELFF
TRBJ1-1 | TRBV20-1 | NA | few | CSAPSGKGGNTEAFF
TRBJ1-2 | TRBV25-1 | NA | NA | CASSDSTNYGYTF
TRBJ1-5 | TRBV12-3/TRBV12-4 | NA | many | CASSSTGQPQHF
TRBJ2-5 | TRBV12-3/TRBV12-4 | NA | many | CASSFNLLKETQYF
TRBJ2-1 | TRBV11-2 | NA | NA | CASSHGPGYSYNEQFF
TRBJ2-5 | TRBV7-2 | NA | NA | CASSLGGGGVEETQYF
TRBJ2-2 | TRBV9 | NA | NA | CASSVLAAPGELFF
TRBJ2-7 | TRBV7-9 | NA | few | CASSFEGVGSYEQYF
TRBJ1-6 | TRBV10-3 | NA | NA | CAISPDNSPLHF
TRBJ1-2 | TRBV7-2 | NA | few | CASRSDSTGYTF
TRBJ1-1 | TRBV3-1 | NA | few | CASSQRANEAFF